Each of the 23 T cell receptor beta chains below was sequenced from the same sample in a study of tumor and adjacent non-tumor tissue in lung cancer. Three rounds of nested PCR, following a modified ARM-PCR protocol, produced the TCRbeta library. Each CDR3 protein gets one entry after TCRdb re-called the multiplex PCR reads with MiXCR. The sample has 45,000 or so distinct CDR3 sequences, around 62% seen once. The template was RNA from unsorted bulk tissue. Distant lung tissue was collected more than 3 cm away from the tumor edge. The sample consisted of distant non-tumor lung tissue. These receptors came from a middle-aged woman with non-small cell lung cancer.

Remarks on this clonotype: Compared with germline, one end of the junction differs, possibly owing to a read error. J is TRBJ1-4 and V is TRBV28; 8 bases map to TRBD1. The germline gives CDR1 MDHEN, CDR2 SYDVKM. The CDR3 consists of 13 residues. The CDR3 region is CASSDRGGEKLLF. DNA for the CDR3: TGTGCCAGTAGTGACAGGGGAGGTGAAAAACTGTTATTT.

On this clonotype itself: A much larger clone differs from this one at a single base, so this may be a read error. The V and J genes are TRBV13 and TRBJ1-1, with no clear D. Germline loops: CDR1 PRHDT, CDR2 FYEKMQ (reference sequence). The length of the CDR3 is 14 residues. CDR3 protein: CANSLRSGGFEAFF. The DNA of the CDR3 is TGTGCCAACAGCTTACGGTCAGGCGGGTTTGAAGCTTTCTTT.

This sequence joins TRBV28 and TRBJ1-3; the D gene is possibly TRBD1 (6 bases). The germline V gene has CDR1 MDHEN and CDR2 SYDVKM. The CDR3 runs 16 residues. With 2 bases removed from V and 4 bases from J, the gap between germline ends came to 15 bases. CDR3 protein: CASSLTGPLAGNTIYF. CDR3 DNA sequence: TGTGCCAGCAGTTTAACAGGGCCTCTTGCAGGAAACACCATATATTTT.

This clonotype has only one observation. The V call is TRBV12-3 or TRBV12-4, the J call TRBJ1-2, with 7 bases aligning to TRBD1. The CDR3 runs 14 residues. V shed 7 bases, J shed 12 bases, and the junction held 17 bases outside the gene matches. In DNA, the CDR3 is TGTGCCAGCAATGGGCTTGGCAGGGGGAGAGGCCACACCTTC. It codes for CASNGLGRGRGHTF.

This clonotype has just a few counts. This may be a read error, as it is one base from a much larger clone. The chain combines TRBV29-1 with TRBJ1-1, with D maybe TRBD1 (5 bases). The germline V gene encodes CDR1 SQVTM and CDR2 ANQGSEA. CDR3 size: 12 residues. The CDR3 sequence is CSAYGGNTETFF. CDR3 nucleotides: TGCAGCGCATACGGGGGGAACACTGAAACTTTCTTT.

This clonotype showed up just a few times. It may be a read error: a sequence one base away is much more abundant. The chain has TRBV12-3 or TRBV12-4 and TRBJ2-2; D unclear. V was trimmed by 2 bases and J by 0 bases, leaving 7 bases between them. The CDR3 totals 15 residues. In nucleotides, the CDR3 is TGTGCCAGCAGTTTATCGCGAACGAACACCGGGGAGCTGTTTTTT. Translation: CASSLSRTNTGELFF.

As for this clonotype: The CDR3 end shows no conserved phenylalanine or tryptophan, and so a read error is likely. V gene TRBV5-4 combines with J gene TRBJ2-7; no firm D call. Germline-derived CDR1 and CDR2 are SGHNT and YYREEE (reference sequence). The CDR3 is made up of 15 amino acids. Between the trimmed V and J ends, which lost 2 bases and 6 bases, there was a span of 18 bases. CDR3: CASSLPGRSLIEQYL. CDR3 DNA: TGTGCCAGCAGCTTACCCGGGCGTTCGCTAATCGAGCAGTACTTA.

About this clonotype: Without the conserved terminal phenylalanine or tryptophan, this CDR3 likely stems from a read error. The DNA is omitted, as the CDR3 cannot be located on it reliably, and the CDR3 follows TCRdb's listing. This chain joins TRBV11-2 and TRBJ2-7; no DNA check was done on the table's D call, TRBD1. Germline loops: CDR1 SGHAT, CDR2 FQNNGV. The CDR3 has 13 residues if both end residues are counted. This CDR3 is CASSSRDRRQAVS.

Details on this clonotype: The junction departs from germline at one end; a sequencing error may be responsible. Written as DNA, the CDR3 is TGTGCCAGCAGCTTAGAGGCAGGGTCCGGGATCGGAGAGGCCCAGTATTTC. Encoded protein: CASSLEAGSGIGEAQYF. The V and J genes are TRBV11-2 and TRBJ2-5, with D possibly being TRBD1 or TRBD2 (5 bases each). This CDR3 comprises 17 residues. Germline lookup yields CDR1 SGHAT and CDR2 FQNNGV.

This clonotype was detected only a few times. This could be a read error, since a much larger clone is one nucleotide away. This sequence joins TRBV10-3 and TRBJ2-1; no reliable D call. V shed 10 bases and J shed 3 bases, with 16 bases lying between them. CDR3 length equals 14 residues. The germline gives CDR1 ENHRY, CDR2 SYGVKD. The CDR3 loop is CASVDVDRYNEQFF. The CDR3 DNA is TGTGCCAGCGTGGACGTCGACCGCTACAATGAGCAGTTCTTC.

This clonotype was found many times. This chain uses TRBV5-6 with TRBJ2-3; D gene uncertain. The germline V gene encodes CDR1 SGHDT and CDR2 YYEEEE. There are 15 residues in the CDR3. V lost 2 bases, J lost 0 bases, and 10 bases lay in between. CDR3 in amino acids: CASSFNPLSTDTQYF. The CDR3 DNA sequence: TGTGCCAGCAGCTTTAATCCCCTCAGCACAGATACGCAGTATTTT. Variable domain in full (rest from reference TRBV5-6 and TRBJ2-3): DAGVTQSPTHLIKTRGQQVTLRCSPKSGHDTVSWYQQALGQGPQFIFQYYEEEERQRGNFPDRFSGHQFPNYSSELNVNALLLGDSALYLCASSFNPLSTDTQYFGPGTRLTVL.

About this clonotype itself: This may come from a read error, since a much larger clone is one base off. The chain couples TRBV20-1 to TRBJ2-7; 7 bases match TRBD1. The CDR3 contains 15 residues. The germline V gene encodes CDR1 DFQATT and CDR2 SNEGSKA (reference sequence). J was trimmed by 2 bases and V by 6 bases; bases with no gene match: 13. This CDR3 is CSATTGPYEAYEQYF. CDR3 nucleotide sequence: TGCAGTGCAACGACAGGGCCCTACGAGGCCTACGAGCAGTACTTC.

A remark on this clonotype: Sequence at one end of the junction differs from germline and may be a read error. This chain uses TRBV5-1 with TRBJ2-7; D gene ambiguous. CDR3 length: 13 amino acids. Per the germline V gene, CDR1 is SGHRS and CDR2 is YFSETQ. CDR3 in amino acids: CANSDGSFYEQYF. The DNA of the CDR3 is TGCGCCAACAGCGATGGCAGCTTCTACGAGCAGTACTTC.

There are many counts of this clonotype. The chain has TRBV25-1 and TRBJ2-1, with D tentatively TRBD2 (5 bases). Trimming took 3 bases from V and 3 from J, leaving 9 bases between them. Germline V gene data show CDR1 as MGHDK and CDR2 as SYGVNS. The CDR3 totals 14 residues. The CDR3 nucleotides are TGTGCCAGCAGTGATACCCGGGACTACAATGAGCAGTTCTTC. This translates into CASSDTRDYNEQFF.

This clonotype was seen at least ten times. The V gene is TRBV6-1, the J gene TRBJ1-1; 10 bases fit TRBD1. Germline-derived CDR1 and CDR2 are MNHNS and SASEGT. The CDR3 spans 16 residues. V lost 3 bases and J lost 4; bases outside the gene matches: 8. The CDR3 nucleotides read TGTGCCAGCAGTGACGTACCGGGACAGGGGTCCACTGAAGCTTTCTTT. Translated, it gives CASSDVPGQGSTEAFF.

CDR3: CASSQDYANGGATYEQYF. For the CDR3, the DNA is TGTGCCAGCAGTCAGGATTATGCTAACGGGGGGGCTACCTACGAGCAGTACTTC. This rearrangement joins TRBV4-2 to TRBJ2-7; 8 positions match TRBD2. In germline, CDR1 is LGHNA, CDR2 YNFKEQ. Trimming cost V 6 bases and J 2 bases; bases outside gene matches: 18. This CDR3 is built from 18 residues.

This clonotype appeared a few times. The junction does not match germline at one end; this may be a read error. The genes are TRBV6-6 and TRBJ2-3; 7 bases fit TRBD2. Germline V lookup: CDR1 MNHNY, CDR2 SVGAGI (reference sequence). The CDR3 runs to 15 residues. CDR3 protein: CVSSYPGGRTDTQYF. The CDR3 bases are TGTGTCAGCAGTTATCCGGGGGGTCGGACAGATACGCAGTATTTT.

The chain employs TRBV12-3 or TRBV12-4 and TRBJ2-7; 12 bases align to TRBD1. The CDR3 runs to 15 residues. Losses at the gene ends were 10 bases for V and 5 bases for J; bases not matched to a gene: 12. CDR3 DNA sequence: TGTGCCAACACTTTATCCGGGACAGGGGGCCACGAGCAGTACTTC. Protein sequence: CANTLSGTGGHEQYF.

To note about this clonotype: One end of the junction varies from germline; a read error may be responsible. The J gene is TRBJ2-7, the V gene TRBV14, with D possibly being TRBD1 (6 bases). The CDR3 length is 17 residues. Germline V gene sequence: CDR1 SGHDN, CDR2 FVKESK. DNA for the CDR3: TGTTCCAGCAGCCACAAGGCCTATGGACAGACATCCTACGAGCAGTACTTT. Its translation: CSSSHKAYGQTSYEQYF.

A single count supports this clonotype. A much larger clone differs from this one at a single base, so this may be a read error. J is TRBJ1-6 and V is TRBV27, with a tentative D call TRBD1 (5 bases). CDR1 and CDR2 from the germline V gene are MNHEY and SMNVEV (reference sequence). The CDR3 is made up of 14 amino acids. CDR3 residues: CGSVDSSYNSPLHF. In DNA, the CDR3 is TGTGGCAGCGTCGACAGCTCCTATAATTCACCCCTCCACTTT.

On this clonotype itself: Germline is not matched at one junction end, which may reflect a read error. The chain combines TRBV11-2 with TRBJ2-3, with TRBD2 matching 9 bases. The germline V gene encodes CDR1 SGHAT and CDR2 FQNNGV. The CDR3 is 17 amino acids. The CDR3 is CASSLGGSGGYTGTQYF. Here the CDR3 DNA reads TGTGCCAGCAGTTTAGGAGGTAGCGGGGGCTACACAGGTACGCAGTATTTT.

Details on this clonotype: A read error may produce the germline difference seen at one junction end. The gene calls are TRBV6-5 and TRBJ1-3, with D possibly TRBD1 on 5 matching bases. This CDR3 has 16 amino acids. Germline V lookup: CDR1 MNHEY, CDR2 SVGAGI. CDR3 loop: CANSYSQGPSGNTIYF. Here the CDR3 DNA reads TGTGCCAACAGTTACTCTCAGGGTCCCTCTGGAAACACTATATATTTT.

Many counts were recorded for this clonotype. This chain connects TRBV4-1 to TRBJ2-6; D gene ambiguous. CDR1 is MGHRA and CDR2 is YSYEKL in the germline V gene. Trimming took 1 base from V and 4 from J, leaving 11 bases between them. The CDR3 loop spans 16 amino acids. CDR3 loop: CASSQVVGNGANVLTF. The CDR3 coding sequence is TGCGCCAGCAGCCAAGTGGTGGGGAACGGGGCCAACGTCCTGACTTTC.